The subject of this entry is one T cell receptor beta chain. Antigen specificity is unknown. One end of the junction is discordant with germline, which a read error may explain. The data belong to a study of blood T cells in healthy people across ages. Each of the donors had approximately 10 milliliters of peripheral blood drawn into EDTA-treated Vacutainer tubes. Notes on the study in general: Researchers judged that diversity estimates from one million T cells fell short of true values. Roughly linear declines in TCR beta diversity per million T cells occurred with age. Strong correlation linked observed beta diversity and percent naive T cells.

The authors ran a second PCR of roughly 7 to 11 cycles using a sample-barcoded 5' primer and a J-beta primer mix. TCRdb processed the 5' RACE reads anew with MiXCR; each CDR3 protein has one entry. The table shows some 1.7 million distinct CDR3 sequences, with roughly 28% occurring only once. The CDR3 sequence is 14 residues long. Germline loops: CDR1 MNHEY, CDR2 SVGEGT. Source material: blood. The chain carries TRBV6-2 or TRBV6-3 and TRBJ2-5; weak D call: TRBD1 (6 bases). The source is a woman aged 25 to 45 in good health. In DNA, the CDR3 is TGTACCAGCAGTTACCTGGACAGCCAAGAGACCCAGTACTTC. Its protein product is CTSSYLDSQETQYF.